One and the same sample provided the 31 T cell receptor beta chains below, sequenced in a study of blood T cell repertoires in COVID-19. The repertoire was sequenced with immunoSEQ multiplex PCR; TCRdb's copy has only in-frame clones and lacks some. The sample has approximately 280,000 clones; around nine tenths are singletons. Material: peripheral blood. Receptors originate from a young woman with COVID-19, enrolled during active disease.

A word on this clone: The sample carries other DNA sequences with the same CDR3. The chain combines TRBV5-1 with TRBJ2-3, with 8 bases that match TRBD2. Unmatched junction bases numbered 1, after V lost 1 base and J lost 0 bases. The CDR3 contains 15 residues. From germline, CDR1 is SGHRS and CDR2 YFSETQ. The chain's CDR3 is CASSLTSGSTDTQYF. The CDR3 bases are TGCGCCAGCAGCTTGACTAGCGGAAGCACAGATACGCAGTATTTT.

Concerning this clone itself: The same CDR3 arises from other DNA sequences in this sample as well. The chain links TRBV27 to TRBJ1-1; possibly TRBD1 for D (5 bases). The germline V gene encodes CDR1 MNHEY and CDR2 SMNVEV (reference sequence). Trimming left V 2 bases short and J 1 base short, with 8 bases between. This CDR3 has 14 residues. The CDR3 coding sequence is TGTGCCAGCAGTTTAAGGGGAGGGAACACTGAAGCTTTCTTT. Translating gives CASSLRGGNTEAFF.

This chain connects TRBV2 to TRBJ2-2; no reliable D call. Germline CDR1 reads SNHLY; CDR2 reads FYNNEI. The CDR3 length is 11 residues. The V and J ends lost 7 bases and 5 bases respectively, with 5 bases between them. CDR3 DNA: TGTGCCAGCATCCAGACCGGGGAGCTGTTTTTT. This translates into CASIQTGELFF. Full variable domain (missing parts from reference TRBV2 and TRBJ2-2): EPEVTQTPSHQVTQMGQEVILRCVPISNHLYFYWYRQILGQKVEFLVSFYNNEISEKSEIFDDQFSVERPDGSNFTLKIRSTKLEDSAMYFCASIQTGELFFGEGSRLTVL.

The V and J genes are TRBV19 and TRBJ1-1; D may be TRBD1 (5 bases). The V and J ends lost 2 bases and 7 bases respectively, with 11 bases between them. Per germline, CDR1 LNHDA and CDR2 SQIVND (reference sequence). The CDR3 runs to 13 residues. The CDR3 region has the DNA TGTGCCAGTAGTATAAGCAGGGTTGGTGAAGCTTTCTTT. This encodes CASSISRVGEAFF.

The chain employs TRBV14 and TRBJ2-7, with D unclear. The CDR3 has 16 amino acids. With 4 bases removed from V and 0 bases from J, the gap between germline ends came to 16 bases. Germline CDR1 SGHDN, CDR2 FVKESK. Written as DNA, the CDR3 is TGTGCCAGCAGCCTCCCGCAGGAACTCAACTCCTACGAGCAGTACTTC. It translates to CASSLPQELNSYEQYF.

The chain uses TRBV19 and TRBJ1-6; D gene uncertain. The V and J ends lost 11 bases and 5 bases respectively, with 10 bases between them. CDR1 and CDR2 from the germline V gene are LNHDA and SQIVND (reference sequence). CDR3 size: 12 residues. CDR3 protein: CALISHNSPLHF. The CDR3 nucleotides read TGTGCCCTAATTTCCCATAATTCACCCCTCCACTTT.

The chain employs TRBV11-2 and TRBJ1-1; D unclear. Germline assignment: CDR1 SGHAT and CDR2 FQNNGV. The CDR3 is 11 amino acids. Trimming removed 1 base from V and 7 bases from J, with 4 bases in between. The CDR3 nucleotides read TGTGCCAGCAGCTTAGTTCTTGAAGCTTTCTTT. Amino acids: CASSLVLEAFF.

In regard to this clone: Germline and junction disagree at one end, which may indicate a read error. J is TRBJ1-6 and V is TRBV12-3 or TRBV12-4; 7 nucleotides align to TRBD1. This CDR3 has 12 amino acids. CDR3 residues: CASSFPGTALHF. The CDR3 DNA reads TGTGCCAGCAGTTTTCCCGGGACAGCCCTTCACTTT.

The chain joins TRBV28 to TRBJ1-1; 7 bases are shared with TRBD1. The V and J ends lost 6 bases and 0 bases, in that order; junction bases with no gene match: 10. Per the germline V gene, CDR1 is MDHEN and CDR2 is SYDVKM. The CDR3 totals 16 residues. CDR3 coding DNA: TGTGCCAGCAGCTCAACATCGACAGGGTTGAACACTGAAGCTTTCTTT. Its translation: CASSSTSTGLNTEAFF.

CDR3 loop: CASSRADRGNVGAGELFF. The DNA of the CDR3 is TGCGCCAGCAGCCGTGCGGACAGGGGGAATGTTGGCGCCGGGGAGCTGTTTTTT. V and J are TRBV5-1 and TRBJ2-2; 10 nucleotides line up with TRBD1. The trim removed 4 bases at V and 6 bases at J, leaving 15 bases unmatched. Per germline, CDR1 SGHRS and CDR2 YFSETQ. The CDR3 spans 18 residues.

The rearrangement joins TRBV19 to TRBJ2-3; 9 bases match TRBD2. With 5 bases clipped from V and 1 base from J, the junction kept 4 bases outside the gene matches. From germline, CDR1 is LNHDA and CDR2 SQIVND (reference sequence). The CDR3 consists of 15 residues. CDR3 nucleotide sequence: TGTGCCAGTAGTGAACAGCGGGGGGGCACAGATACGCAGTATTTT. Protein sequence: CASSEQRGGTDTQYF.

This clone was seen a handful of times. The chain joins TRBV29-1 to TRBJ1-1; D might be TRBD1 (5 bases). The CDR3 runs 13 residues. V was trimmed by 6 bases and J by 0 bases, leaving 11 bases between them. Germline V CDR1 and CDR2: SQVTM, ANQGSEA. This chain's CDR3 is CSVGQGLNTEAFF. CDR3 nucleotide sequence: TGCAGCGTGGGGCAGGGCCTGAACACTGAAGCTTTCTTT.

This chain uses TRBV10-2 with TRBJ2-7, with 10 bases that match TRBD2. This CDR3 spans 16 amino acids. CDR1 and CDR2 (germline): WSHSY, SAAADI. Losses at the gene ends were 9 bases for V and 3 bases for J; bases not matched to a gene: 14. DNA of the CDR3: TGCGCCAGTGGGGAACTAGCGGGATTCTTAGACTACGAGCAGTACTTC. This codes for CASGELAGFLDYEQYF.

The rearrangement joins TRBV2 to TRBJ2-1, with 12 bases matching TRBD2. J gave up 4 bases and V 6 bases, and 4 bases lay outside the gene matches. Germline lookup yields CDR1 SNHLY and CDR2 FYNNEI. This CDR3 contains 15 residues. This CDR3 is CASRGTSGWYNEQFF. As DNA, the CDR3 is TGTGCCAGCAGGGGGACTAGCGGGTGGTACAATGAGCAGTTCTTC.

The chain uses TRBV12-3 or TRBV12-4 and TRBJ2-1; 7 nucleotides align to TRBD2. This CDR3 has 13 residues. V was pared by 6 bases and J by 8 bases, with 7 bases of the junction left unmatched. In nucleotides, the CDR3 is TGTGCCAGCAGGAGCTATGCGGGGGATGAGCAGTTCTTC. Translating gives CASRSYAGDEQFF.

This chain connects TRBV28 to TRBJ2-1; 12 bases are a match to TRBD2. This CDR3 has 16 amino acids. From germline, CDR1 is MDHEN and CDR2 SYDVKM. J was trimmed by 7 bases and V by 1 base; bases with no gene match: 5. This chain's CDR3 is CASSLFWTSGKNEQFF. In nucleotides, the CDR3 is TGTGCCAGCAGTTTATTTTGGACTAGCGGGAAAAATGAGCAGTTCTTC.

The gene calls are TRBV9 and TRBJ2-7; D ambiguous. The germline V gene encodes CDR1 SGDLS and CDR2 YYNGEE. This CDR3 is 15 amino acids long. Trimming left V 0 bases short and J 2 bases short, with 12 bases between. CDR3 nucleotides: TGTGCCAGCAGCGTAGATGCGAATTCCCCCTACGAGCAGTACTTC. This translates into CASSVDANSPYEQYF.

The rearrangement links TRBV27 to TRBJ2-7; 7 nucleotides align to TRBD2. CDR1 and CDR2 (germline): MNHEY, SMNVEV (reference sequence). The CDR3 covers 16 residues. Trimming removed 4 bases from V and 5 bases from J; junction bases left unmatched: 14. Here the CDR3 reads CASSSPLARELDEQYF. The DNA for the CDR3 is TGTGCCAGCAGTTCCCCCCTAGCGCGGGAGTTGGACGAGCAGTACTTC.

This clone came up once. The sample contains more than one DNA sequence encoding this CDR3. This rearrangement joins TRBV5-1 to TRBJ2-1; D remains ambiguous. The germline V gene encodes CDR1 SGHRS and CDR2 YFSETQ. V was pared by 0 bases and J by 6 bases, with 7 bases between. The CDR3 contains 13 residues. CDR3 residues: CASSLGLLNEQFF. The CDR3 nucleotides are TGCGCCAGCAGCTTGGGTTTACTCAATGAGCAGTTCTTC.

The CDR3, as DNA: TGTGCCAGCAGCTTAGGAGTCGGCGGGGGCAAGTCTAGCACAGATACGCAGTATTTT. Amino acid sequence: CASSLGVGGGKSSTDTQYF. The chain is built from TRBV7-6 and TRBJ2-3; maybe TRBD2 (7 bases). Germline CDR1 reads SGHVS; CDR2 reads FNYEAQ. CDR3 size: 19 residues. V dropped 1 base and J dropped 0 bases, with 20 bases sitting between them.

This chain joins TRBV6-5 and TRBJ2-7; the match to TRBD1 covers 7 bases. This CDR3 has 14 residues. Losses at the gene ends were 6 bases for V and 4 bases for J; bases not matched to a gene: 9. Germline CDR1 is MNHEY and CDR2 is SVGAGI. The DNA of the CDR3 is TGTGCCAGCAGCCAGACAGGGCCCCTTTACGAGCAGTACTTC. Translated: CASSQTGPLYEQYF.

This clone occurred once. CDR3 in amino acids: CASGQGNNYGYTF. CDR3 bases: TGTGCCAGCGGACAGGGGAATAACTATGGCTACACCTTC. V and J are TRBV6-5 and TRBJ1-2; 9 bases map to TRBD1. The CDR3 is made up of 13 amino acids. Germline V lookup: CDR1 MNHEY, CDR2 SVGAGI. The ends lost 8 bases at V and 1 base at J; junction bases unmatched: 2.

The chain carries TRBV6-5 and TRBJ1-1; TRBD1 matches at 8 bases. After removal of 8 bases from V and 5 bases from J, the junction contained 7 bases not matched to a gene. Germline V gene lookup returns CDR1 MNHEY and CDR2 SVGAGI. The CDR3 runs to 13 residues. The CDR3 is CASCRGRQTEAFF. The CDR3, as DNA: TGTGCCAGCTGCAGGGGGCGGCAAACTGAAGCTTTCTTT.

This clone was picked up many times. This sequence joins TRBV5-1 and TRBJ1-2; D is possibly TRBD1 (6 bases). This CDR3 has 14 amino acids. Germline V lookup: CDR1 SGHRS, CDR2 YFSETQ. Between the trimmed V and J ends, which lost 3 bases and 4 bases, there was a span of 13 bases. Here the CDR3 DNA reads TGCGCCAGCAGCTCCCCGACAGGACTCTATGGCTACACCTTC. Translating it yields CASSSPTGLYGYTF.

The chain couples TRBV11-2 to TRBJ1-5; 7 nucleotides align to TRBD1. The junction had 7 bases not matched to a gene; V was cut back by 2 bases and J by 0 bases. The CDR3 consists of 17 residues. CDR1 and CDR2 from the germline V gene are SGHAT and FQNNGV. The CDR3 DNA is TGTGCCAGCAGCTTACGAGGGGGCCATTATAGCAATCAGCCCCAGCATTTT. The encoded protein is CASSLRGGHYSNQPQHF.

This chain links TRBV20-1 with TRBJ2-7; no firm D call. CDR1 DFQATT and CDR2 SNEGSKA come from the germline V gene (reference sequence). CDR3 length: 14 residues. V was trimmed by 3 bases and J by 0 bases, leaving 12 bases between them. Here the CDR3 reads CSASSSHSSYEQYF. In nucleotides, the CDR3 is TGCAGTGCTAGTAGCTCCCACAGCTCCTACGAGCAGTACTTC.

V gene TRBV29-1 combines with J gene TRBJ1-1, with a weak D call TRBD1 (5 bases). Trimming took off 5 bases at V and 11 bases at J, with 12 bases between the two ends. This CDR3 is built from 10 residues. From germline, CDR1 is SQVTM and CDR2 ANQGSEA. CDR3 bases: TGCAGCGTTTTTGACAGTCGCGCTTTCTTT. This gives the protein CSVFDSRAFF.

This clone was detected only once. The gene calls are TRBV9 and TRBJ1-4, with D possibly TRBD1 on 5 matching bases. The CDR3 sequence is 15 residues long. V lost 3 bases and J 8 bases, leaving 17 bases between the germline ends. The germline V gene encodes CDR1 SGDLS and CDR2 YYNGEE. The DNA of the CDR3 is TGTGCCAGCAGCGCCGGGGAGGGAGGGGTCGAAAAACTGTTTTTT. Residues: CASSAGEGGVEKLFF.

This chain links TRBV11-2 with TRBJ2-7; 7 bases map to TRBD2. J gave up 2 bases and V 0 bases, and 13 bases lay outside the gene matches. Per germline, CDR1 SGHAT and CDR2 FQNNGV. The CDR3 is 18 residues long. The CDR3 DNA sequence: TGTGCCAGCAGCTTAGATCCTTTGAGCGGGGCACCGCCCTACGAGCAGTACTTC. This translates into CASSLDPLSGAPPYEQYF.

The CDR3 DNA is TGTGCCAGCAACGGACAGGGAGTCCCTGGGGCCAACGTCCTGACTTTC. This codes for CASNGQGVPGANVLTF. This rearrangement joins TRBV28 to TRBJ2-6; the match to TRBD1 covers 8 bases. The CDR3 totals 16 residues. From germline, CDR1 is MDHEN and CDR2 SYDVKM. The V segment lost 7 bases and the J segment 2 bases; nucleotides outside the gene matches: 7.

This clone was found once. The J gene is TRBJ2-2, the V gene TRBV9; possibly TRBD1 for D (5 bases). Trimming stripped 4 bases from V and 3 bases from J, with 13 bases between. CDR1 is SGDLS, CDR2 YYNGEE, per germline. This CDR3 region has 15 residues. CDR3 DNA sequence: TGTGCCAGCAGCCCTACAGGATCCTACACCGGGGAGCTGTTTTTT. It codes for CASSPTGSYTGELFF.